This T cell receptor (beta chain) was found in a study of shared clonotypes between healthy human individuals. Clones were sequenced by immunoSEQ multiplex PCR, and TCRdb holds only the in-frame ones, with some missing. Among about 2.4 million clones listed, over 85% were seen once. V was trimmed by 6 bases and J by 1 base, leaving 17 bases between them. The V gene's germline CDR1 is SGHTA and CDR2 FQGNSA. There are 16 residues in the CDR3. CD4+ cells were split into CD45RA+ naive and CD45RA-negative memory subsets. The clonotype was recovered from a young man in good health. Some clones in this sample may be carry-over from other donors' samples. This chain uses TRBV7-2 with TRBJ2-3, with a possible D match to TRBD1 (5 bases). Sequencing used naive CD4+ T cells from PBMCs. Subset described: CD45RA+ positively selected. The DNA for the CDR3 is TGTGCCAGCAGACCGACCACAGGTCTTGGCACAGATACGCAGTATTTT. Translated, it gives CASRPTTGLGTDTQYF.